This T cell receptor beta chain was captured in a study of blood T cell repertoires in COVID-19. Study background: COVID-19 samples collected from the United States, Italy and Spain covered acute and convalescent phases. PBMCs, B-cell-depleted T cells, or T cells were the source of the cDNA or gDNA that made up the material.

Membership in each cohort depended on participant-reported clinical history. The method was immunoSEQ multiplex PCR; TCRdb's version includes in-frame clones alone and lacks a portion of them. The repertoire has some 330,000 clones, 92% of them found once; the top ten carry less than 20%. CDR1 MNHEY and CDR2 SVGEGT come from the germline V gene. V was clipped by 2 bases and J by 3 bases, with 17 bases between them. The length of the CDR3 is 16 residues. Sequenced sample: PBMCs or T cells enriched from blood (not recorded which). The clonotype comes from a woman between 25 and 40 years old who had recovered from COVID-19. The genes are TRBV6-2 or TRBV6-3 and TRBJ2-7; tentative D call: TRBD1 (5 bases). The CDR3 sequence is CASSYNDQGGGYEQYF. CDR3 nucleotide sequence: TGTGCCAGCAGTTACAATGATCAGGGTGGCGGCTACGAGCAGTACTTC.